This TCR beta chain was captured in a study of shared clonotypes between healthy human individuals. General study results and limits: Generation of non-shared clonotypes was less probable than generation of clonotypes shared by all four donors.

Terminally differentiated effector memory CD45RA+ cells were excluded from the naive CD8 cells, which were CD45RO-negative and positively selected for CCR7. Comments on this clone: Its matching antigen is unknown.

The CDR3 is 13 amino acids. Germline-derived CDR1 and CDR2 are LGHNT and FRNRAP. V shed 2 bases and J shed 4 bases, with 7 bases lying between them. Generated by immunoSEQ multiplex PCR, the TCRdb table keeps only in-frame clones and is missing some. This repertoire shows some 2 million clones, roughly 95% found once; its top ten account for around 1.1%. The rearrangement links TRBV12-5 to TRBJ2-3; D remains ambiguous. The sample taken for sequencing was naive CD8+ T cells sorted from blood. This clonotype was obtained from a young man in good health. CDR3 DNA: TGTGCTAGTGGTTTGAGTCCGGCAGATACGCAGTATTTT. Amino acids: CASGLSPADTQYF. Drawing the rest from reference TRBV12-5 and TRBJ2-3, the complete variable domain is DARVTQTPRHKVTEMGQEVTMRCQPILGHNTVFWYRQTMMQGLELLAYFRNRAPLDDSGMPKDRFSAEMPDATLATLKIQPSEPRDSAVYFCASGLSPADTQYFGPGTRLTVL.